The 14 T cell receptor beta chains below all came from one sample that was sequenced in a study of regulatory T cells in long-lasting Graves disease. The sample's time point: newly diagnosed GD, antithyroid drugs for less than 3 months. Construction of the TCR library relied on RNA isolated from PBMCs. Arm-PCR of CDR3 regions with iRepertoire HTBI primers generated TCR beta libraries. TCRdb re-derived calls from the multiplex PCR reads in MiXCR, one entry per CDR3 protein. The data hold a few hundred thousand distinct CDR3 sequences, with 10% to 15% observed a single time. The data also belong to a second study, concerning T cells in Graves' hyperthyroidism and ophthalmopathy.

The specimen comprised peripheral blood mononuclear cells (PBMCs), sampled at new diagnosis, from a patient treated with antithyroid drugs. The receptor set was obtained from a woman aged 18-29 years with Graves disease.

The J gene is TRBJ2-5, the V gene TRBV30; 9 bases map to TRBD1. The germline V gene has CDR1 GTSNPN and CDR2 SVGIG (reference sequence). This CDR3 has 15 residues. The ends lost 0 bases at V and 3 bases at J; junction bases unmatched: 5. Written as DNA, the CDR3 is TGTGCCTGGAGTGTACAGGGACAGGGTGAAGAGACCCAGTACTTC. Translated, it gives CAWSVQGQGEETQYF.

This clonotype came up a few times. This chain links TRBV20-1 with TRBJ2-1; possibly TRBD1 for D (7 bases). This CDR3 is built from 17 residues. Germline V gene lookup returns CDR1 DFQATT and CDR2 SNEGSKA (reference sequence). The ends were cut back, 6 bases at V and 0 bases at J, with 21 bases in the middle. CDR3 coding DNA: TGCAGTGCACAGGGGACTTACACCTCTGACTCCTACAATGAGCAGTTCTTC. Amino acid sequence: CSAQGTYTSDSYNEQFF.

The CDR3 nucleotides are TGTGCCAGCAGCAAAGATGGGGCCTATGGCTACACCTTC. Protein sequence: CASSKDGAYGYTF. This chain links TRBV9 with TRBJ1-2, with TRBD1 as a possible D gene (5 bases). The V and J ends lost 4 bases and 4 bases respectively, with 11 bases between them. Germline V gene lookup returns CDR1 SGDLS and CDR2 YYNGEE. The CDR3 has 13 residues. The whole variable domain, remainder taken from reference TRBV9 and TRBJ1-2, is DSGVTQTPKHLITATGQRVTLRCSPRSGDLSVYWYQQSLDQGLQFLIQYYNGEERAKGNILERFSAQQFPDLHSELNLSSLELGDSALYFCASSKDGAYGYTFGSGTRLTVV.

The table lists this clonotype with many counts. The V call is TRBV19, the J call TRBJ1-2; D ambiguous. The CDR3 is 14 residues long. V lost 6 bases and J lost 7, with 18 bases in between. CDR1 and CDR2 from the germline V gene are LNHDA and SQIVND (reference sequence). CDR3 coding DNA: TGTGCCAGTAGAGGGAGTTATCTGAGTATTGGCTACACCTTC. As protein: CASRGSYLSIGYTF.

With respect to this clonotype: A far larger clone is one nucleotide away, so this likely arose from a read error. The V call is TRBV7-2, the J call TRBJ2-5; tentative D call: TRBD1 (5 bases). Germline CDR1 and CDR2: SGHTA and FQGNSA. V was trimmed by 3 bases and J by 11 bases, leaving 25 bases between them. CDR3 size: 16 residues. CDR3 coding DNA: TGTGCCAGCAGCTTTAGGGGCAGGCCGACCTACAATGAGCAGTACTTC. Translated, it gives CASSFRGRPTYNEQYF.

V usage is TRBV12-3 or TRBV12-4 and J usage is TRBJ1-2, with D tentatively TRBD1 (6 bases). V was trimmed by 3 bases and J by 6 bases, leaving 11 bases between them. The CDR3 length is 13 residues. The CDR3 bases are TGTGCCAGCAGTTTTAGGGCAGGGGATGGCTACACCTTC. Protein product: CASSFRAGDGYTF.

The chain links TRBV7-3 to TRBJ2-5; no clear D gene. V lost 0 bases and J lost 5, with 10 bases in between. The CDR3 consists of 14 residues. Germline CDR1 and CDR2: SGHTA and FQGTGA. The CDR3 DNA follows: TGTGCCAGCAGCTTAACGCCCCAGGATGAGACCCAGTACTTC. It translates to CASSLTPQDETQYF.

The gene calls are TRBV20-1 and TRBJ2-4; D uncertain. CDR1 and CDR2 (germline): DFQATT, SNEGSKA (reference sequence). Deletions cut 0 bases from V and 2 bases from J, with 5 bases between. This CDR3 spans 13 amino acids. The CDR3 DNA sequence: TGCAGTGCTAGAGAGTCGACCAAAAACATTCAGTACTTC. This encodes CSARESTKNIQYF.

This clonotype was recorded a few times. This chain joins TRBV27 and TRBJ2-2, with 8 positions matching TRBD2. The CDR3 totals 16 residues. Trimming took 7 bases from V and 6 from J; bases not matched to a gene: 13. The V gene's germline CDR1 is MNHEY and CDR2 SMNVEV (reference sequence). The CDR3 coding sequence is TGTGCCAGCAATTTCCTCTCGGGGGGGCACGCCGGGGAGCTGTTTTTT. Translated, it gives CASNFLSGGHAGELFF.

Only a few counts were recorded for this clonotype. The chain uses TRBV6-1 and TRBJ2-6; possibly TRBD1 or TRBD2 for D (5 bases each). Trimming removed 6 bases from V and 2 bases from J, with 11 bases in between. The germline gives CDR1 MNHNS, CDR2 SASEGT. CDR3 length: 15 amino acids. CDR3 region: CASRGEGTGANVLTF. For the CDR3, the DNA is TGTGCCAGCAGAGGAGAGGGGACTGGGGCCAACGTCCTGACTTTC.

The chain combines TRBV6-1 with TRBJ1-2; weak D call: TRBD1 (5 bases). The CDR3 runs to 14 residues. Looked up from germline, CDR1 is MNHNS and CDR2 is SASEGT. V was trimmed by 7 bases and J by 2 bases, leaving 14 bases between them. CDR3 in DNA: TGTGCCAGCAAGGGGCGCCCGTGGAACTATGGCTACACCTTC. Translated: CASKGRPWNYGYTF.

Only one count was recorded for this clonotype. The chain carries TRBV4-1 and TRBJ1-6; 7 nucleotides line up with TRBD1. This CDR3 is built from 14 residues. Trimming took 4 bases from V and 9 from J; bases not matched to a gene: 6. Looked up from germline, CDR1 is MGHRA and CDR2 is YSYEKL. CDR3 in amino acids: CASSPGTALSPLHF. For the CDR3, the DNA is TGCGCCAGCAGCCCCGGGACAGCTCTTTCACCCCTCCACTTT.

This rearrangement joins TRBV4-3 to TRBJ1-5, with D tentatively TRBD1 (6 bases). Germline V gives CDR1 LGHNA, CDR2 YSLEER. V was shortened by 1 base and J by 6 bases, with 19 bases between the two germline ends. The CDR3 totals 17 residues. DNA for the CDR3: TGCGCCAGCAGCCAAGGCGTATTAGGGGGTCAAAGTCAGCCCCAGCATTTT. Amino acid sequence: CASSQGVLGGQSQPQHF.

In nucleotides, the CDR3 is TGCAGTGCTCAAACCGGGACAGGGTTTGTCGATGAGCAGTTCTTC. Amino acids: CSAQTGTGFVDEQFF. The chain carries TRBV20-1 and TRBJ2-1; 9 nucleotides align to TRBD1. CDR1 is DFQATT, CDR2 SNEGSKA, per germline (reference sequence). CDR3 length: 15 amino acids. V gave up 5 bases and J gave up 8 bases; unmatched junction bases: 13.